The clone carrying this T cell receptor beta chain ranks as medium-sized. The target antigen is unknown. The CDR3 is 16 residues long. Losses at the gene ends were 3 bases for V and 6 bases for J; bases not matched to a gene: 11. The V gene's germline CDR1 is DFQATT and CDR2 SNEGSKA (reference sequence). The data originate from a study of early T cells in non-severe SARS-CoV-2 infection. Study-level points and caveats: VDJdb matching favored anti-spike CD8 responses, missing private and CD4 specificities.

Individual cDNA molecules each received unique molecular identifiers attached to them. TCRdb redid the calling of the 5' RACE reads with MiXCR, one entry per CDR3 protein. The sample has around 82,000 distinct CDR3 sequences, approximately 10% seen once; the top ten hold over 3.5%. J is TRBJ1-2 and V is TRBV20-1; 12 positions agree with TRBD1. The TCR comes from an adult who was a healthcare worker with PCR-confirmed SARS-CoV-2 infection or an uninfected control (not recorded which). The sample was whole blood. CDR3 DNA sequence: TGCAGTGCTAGGCCCCTTGGGACAGGGGGCTGGAATGGCTACACCTTC. It translates to CSARPLGTGGWNGYTF.